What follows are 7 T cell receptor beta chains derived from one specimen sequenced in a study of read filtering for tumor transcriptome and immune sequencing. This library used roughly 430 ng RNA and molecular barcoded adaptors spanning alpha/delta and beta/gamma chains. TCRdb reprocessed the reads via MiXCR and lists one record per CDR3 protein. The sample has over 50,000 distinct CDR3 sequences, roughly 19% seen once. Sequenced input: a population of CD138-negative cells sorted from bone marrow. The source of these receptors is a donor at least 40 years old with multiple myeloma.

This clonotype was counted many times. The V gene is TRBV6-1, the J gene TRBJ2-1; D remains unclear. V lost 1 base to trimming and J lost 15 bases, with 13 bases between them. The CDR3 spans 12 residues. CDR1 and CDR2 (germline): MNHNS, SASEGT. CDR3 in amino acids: CASSEVERDRFF. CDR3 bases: TGTGCCAGCAGTGAAGTCGAAAGGGATCGGTTCTTC.

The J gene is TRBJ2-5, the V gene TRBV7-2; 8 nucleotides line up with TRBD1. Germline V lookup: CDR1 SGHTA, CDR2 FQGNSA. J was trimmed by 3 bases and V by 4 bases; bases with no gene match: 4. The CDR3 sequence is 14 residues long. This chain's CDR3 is CASSSGGPKETQYF. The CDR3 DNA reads TGTGCCAGCAGCTCAGGGGGCCCCAAAGAGACCCAGTACTTC.

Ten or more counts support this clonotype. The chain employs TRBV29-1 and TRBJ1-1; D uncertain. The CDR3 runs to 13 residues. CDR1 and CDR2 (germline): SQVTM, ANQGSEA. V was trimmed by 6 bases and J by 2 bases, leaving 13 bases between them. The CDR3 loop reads CSVHLSGNTEAFF. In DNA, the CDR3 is TGCAGCGTCCACCTGAGTGGAAACACTGAAGCTTTCTTT. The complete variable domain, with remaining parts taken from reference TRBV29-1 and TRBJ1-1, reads SAVISQKPSRDICQRGTSLTIQCQVDSQVTMMFWYRQQPGQSLTLIATANQGSEATYESGFVIDKFPISRPNLTFSTLTVSNMSPEDSSIYLCSVHLSGNTEAFFGQGTRLTVV.

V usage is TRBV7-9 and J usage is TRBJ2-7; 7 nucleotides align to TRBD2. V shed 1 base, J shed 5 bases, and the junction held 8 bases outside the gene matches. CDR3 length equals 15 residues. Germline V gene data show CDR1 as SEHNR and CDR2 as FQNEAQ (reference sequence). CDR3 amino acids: CASSLGLADPDEQYF. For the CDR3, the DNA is TGTGCCAGCAGCTTAGGGCTAGCGGATCCGGACGAGCAGTACTTC.

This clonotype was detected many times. CDR3: CASSFSRDRGDNEQFF. CDR3 coding DNA: TGTGCCAGCAGCTTCAGCCGGGACAGGGGGGACAATGAGCAGTTCTTC. The chain links TRBV7-8 to TRBJ2-1, with TRBD1 matching over 11 bases. From germline, CDR1 is SGHVS and CDR2 FQNEAQ. CDR3 size: 16 residues. V dropped 3 bases and J dropped 5; count of bases not matched to a gene: 6.

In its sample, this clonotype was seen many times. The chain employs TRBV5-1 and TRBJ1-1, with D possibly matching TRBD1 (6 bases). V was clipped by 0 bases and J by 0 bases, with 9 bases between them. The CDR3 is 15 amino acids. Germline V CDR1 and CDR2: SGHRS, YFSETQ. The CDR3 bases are TGCGCCAGCAGCTTGGGCAACAGGGTGAACACTGAAGCTTTCTTT. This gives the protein CASSLGNRVNTEAFF.

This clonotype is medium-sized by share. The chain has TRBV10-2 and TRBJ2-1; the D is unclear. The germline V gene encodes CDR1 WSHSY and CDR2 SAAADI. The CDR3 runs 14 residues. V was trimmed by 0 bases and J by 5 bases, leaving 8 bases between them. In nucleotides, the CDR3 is TGCGCCAGCAGTGAGTCCGGGCAGCACAATGAGCAGTTCTTC. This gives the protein CASSESGQHNEQFF.